This TCR beta chain originates from a study of T cells after yellow fever vaccination. This clonotype was found a few times. TCRdb re-called the 5' RACE reads with MiXCR, one entry per CDR3 protein. This table has roughly 120,000 distinct CDR3 sequences, 7.4% appearing once. The CDR3 sequence is 16 residues long. Deletions cut 1 base from V and 2 bases from J, with 14 bases between. CDR1 and CDR2 (germline): SGHRS, YFSETQ. This sequence joins TRBV5-1 and TRBJ2-3; perhaps TRBD2 as D (6 bases). The TCR originated in a man aged 18 to 29 who received the YFV17D yellow fever vaccine. The sequences come from CD4+ T cells sorted from PBMCs, collected more than 8 days after the first yellow fever vaccination. The CDR3 spells CASSLQGGENTDTQYF. Here the CDR3 DNA reads TGCGCCAGCAGCTTGCAGGGCGGGGAGAACACAGATACGCAGTATTTT. Full variable domain (rest looked up from reference TRBV5-1 and TRBJ2-3): KAGVTQTPRYLIKTRGQQVTLSCSPISGHRSVSWYQQTPGQGLQFLFEYFSETQRNKGNFPGRFSGRQFSNSRSEMNVSTLELGDSALYLCASSLQGGENTDTQYFGPGTRLTVL.